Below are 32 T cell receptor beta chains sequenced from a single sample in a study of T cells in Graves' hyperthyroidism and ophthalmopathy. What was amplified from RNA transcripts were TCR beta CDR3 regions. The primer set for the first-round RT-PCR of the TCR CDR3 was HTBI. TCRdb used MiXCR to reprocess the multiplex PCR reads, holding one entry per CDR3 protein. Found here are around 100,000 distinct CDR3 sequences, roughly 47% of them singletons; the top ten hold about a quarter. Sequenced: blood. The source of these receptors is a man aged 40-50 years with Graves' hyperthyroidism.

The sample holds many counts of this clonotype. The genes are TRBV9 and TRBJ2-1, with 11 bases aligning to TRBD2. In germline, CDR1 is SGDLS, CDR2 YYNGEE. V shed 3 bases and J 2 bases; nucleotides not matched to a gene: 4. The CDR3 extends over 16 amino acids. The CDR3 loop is CASSARSGGAYNEQFF. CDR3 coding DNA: TGTGCCAGCAGCGCACGTAGCGGGGGGGCCTACAATGAGCAGTTCTTC.

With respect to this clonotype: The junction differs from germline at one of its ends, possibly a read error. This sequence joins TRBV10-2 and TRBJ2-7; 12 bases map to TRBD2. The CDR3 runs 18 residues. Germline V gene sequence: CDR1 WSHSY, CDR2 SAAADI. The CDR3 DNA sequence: TGTGCCAGCAGTTTTCGGACTAGCGGGACGCCAAAACGCTACGAGCAGTACTTC. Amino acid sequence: CASSFRTSGTPKRYEQYF.

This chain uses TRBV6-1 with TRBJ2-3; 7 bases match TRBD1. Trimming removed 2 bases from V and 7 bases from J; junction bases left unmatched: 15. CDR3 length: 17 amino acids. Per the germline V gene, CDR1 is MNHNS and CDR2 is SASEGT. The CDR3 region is CASSETRVRQGPHTQYF. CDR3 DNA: TGTGCCAGCAGTGAAACAAGGGTTAGACAGGGACCACATACGCAGTATTTT.

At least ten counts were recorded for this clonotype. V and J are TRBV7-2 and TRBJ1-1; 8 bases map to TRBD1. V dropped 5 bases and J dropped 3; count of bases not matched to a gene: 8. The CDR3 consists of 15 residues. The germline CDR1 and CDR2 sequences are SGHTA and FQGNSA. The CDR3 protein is CASSVGQGLDTEAFF. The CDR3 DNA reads TGTGCCAGCAGCGTAGGACAGGGCCTTGACACTGAAGCTTTCTTT.

CDR3 sequence: CASSYSKGGPSGELFF. The CDR3 DNA reads as TGTGCCAGCAGTTACTCGAAGGGCGGCCCCTCCGGGGAGCTGTTTTTT. The gene calls are TRBV12-3 or TRBV12-4 and TRBJ2-2, with D unclear. This CDR3 is 16 amino acids long. V was shortened by 4 bases and J by 6 bases, with 18 bases between the two germline ends.

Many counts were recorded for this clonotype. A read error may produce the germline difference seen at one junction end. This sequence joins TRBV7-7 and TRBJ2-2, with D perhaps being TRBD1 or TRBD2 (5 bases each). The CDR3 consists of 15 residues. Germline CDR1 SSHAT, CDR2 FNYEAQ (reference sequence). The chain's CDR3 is CASSPGPSNTGELFF. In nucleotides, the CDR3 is TGTGCTAGCAGCCCGGGACCGTCGAACACCGGGGAGCTGTTTTTT.

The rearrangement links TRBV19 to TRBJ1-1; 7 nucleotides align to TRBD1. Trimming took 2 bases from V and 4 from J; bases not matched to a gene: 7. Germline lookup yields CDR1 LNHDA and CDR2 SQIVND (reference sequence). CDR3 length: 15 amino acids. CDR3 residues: CASSISGTAGTEAFF. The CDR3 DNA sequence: TGTGCCAGTAGTATATCCGGGACAGCGGGCACTGAAGCTTTCTTT.

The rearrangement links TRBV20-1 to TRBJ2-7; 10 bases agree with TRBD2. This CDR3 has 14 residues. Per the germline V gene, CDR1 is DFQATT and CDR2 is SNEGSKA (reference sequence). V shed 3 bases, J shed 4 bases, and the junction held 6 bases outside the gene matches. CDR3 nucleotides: TGCAGTGCTAGGAAGCGGGGGGGTTATTACGAGCAGTACTTC. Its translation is CSARKRGGYYEQYF.

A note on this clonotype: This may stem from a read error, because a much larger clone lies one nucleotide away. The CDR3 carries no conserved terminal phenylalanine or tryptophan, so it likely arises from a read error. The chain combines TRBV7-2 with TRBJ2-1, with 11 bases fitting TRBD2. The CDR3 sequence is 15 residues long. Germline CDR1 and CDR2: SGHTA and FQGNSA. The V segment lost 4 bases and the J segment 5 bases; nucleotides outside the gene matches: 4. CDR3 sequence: CASSSGTSGNNEQFL. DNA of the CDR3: TGTGCCAGCAGCTCCGGGACTAGCGGAAACAATGAGCAGTTCTTA.

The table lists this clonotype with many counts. CDR3 sequence reads: CASSLETVYGYTF. The CDR3 DNA follows: TGCGCCAGCAGCTTGGAGACAGTCTATGGCTACACCTTC. The chain uses TRBV5-1 and TRBJ1-2; TRBD1 might be the D (5 bases). This CDR3 has 13 residues. Trimming removed 0 bases at V and 4 bases at J, with 7 bases between. The germline V gene encodes CDR1 SGHRS and CDR2 YFSETQ.

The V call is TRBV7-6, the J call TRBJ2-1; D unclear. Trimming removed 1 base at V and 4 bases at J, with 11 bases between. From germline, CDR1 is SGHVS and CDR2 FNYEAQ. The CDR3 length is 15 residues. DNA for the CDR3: TGTGCCAGCAGCTTAGGCTCACTGGGTTACAATGAGCAGTTCTTC. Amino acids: CASSLGSLGYNEQFF.

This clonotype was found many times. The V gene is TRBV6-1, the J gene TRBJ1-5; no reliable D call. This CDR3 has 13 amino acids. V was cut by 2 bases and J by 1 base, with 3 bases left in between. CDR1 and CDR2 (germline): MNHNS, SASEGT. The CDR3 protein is CASSELSNQPQHF. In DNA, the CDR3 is TGTGCCAGCAGTGAACTGAGCAATCAGCCCCAGCATTTT.

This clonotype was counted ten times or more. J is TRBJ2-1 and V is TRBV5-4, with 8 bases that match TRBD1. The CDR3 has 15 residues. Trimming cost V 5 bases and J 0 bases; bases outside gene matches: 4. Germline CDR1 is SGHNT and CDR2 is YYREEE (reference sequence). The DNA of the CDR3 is TGTGCCAGCAGTTATGACAGGGGCTCCTACAATGAGCAGTTCTTC. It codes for CASSYDRGSYNEQFF.

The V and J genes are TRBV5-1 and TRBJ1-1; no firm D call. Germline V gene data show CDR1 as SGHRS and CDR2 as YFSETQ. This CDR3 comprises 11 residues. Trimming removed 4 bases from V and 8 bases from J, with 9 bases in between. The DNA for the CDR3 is TGCGCCAGCAGCCCCGTGGGAGAAGCTTTCTTT. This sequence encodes CASSPVGEAFF.

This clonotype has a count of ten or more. CDR3 nucleotide sequence: TGCGCCAGCAGCTTGGCCACGGGCGGGGGGCCGGATACGCAGTATTTT. Its translation: CASSLATGGGPDTQYF. The rearrangement joins TRBV5-1 to TRBJ2-3; the match to TRBD2 covers 8 bases. The CDR3 has 16 residues. Germline trimming cut 0 bases from V and 6 bases from J; bases unmatched to any gene: 9. Germline CDR1 SGHRS, CDR2 YFSETQ. The variable domain in full, completed from reference TRBV5-1 and TRBJ2-3, reads KAGVTQTPRYLIKTRGQQVTLSCSPISGHRSVSWYQQTPGQGLQFLFEYFSETQRNKGNFPGRFSGRQFSNSRSEMNVSTLELGDSALYLCASSLATGGGPDTQYFGPGTRLTVL.

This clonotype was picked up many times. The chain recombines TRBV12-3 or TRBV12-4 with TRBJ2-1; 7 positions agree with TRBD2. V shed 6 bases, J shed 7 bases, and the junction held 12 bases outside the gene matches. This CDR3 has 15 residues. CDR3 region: CASSRRWGAGNEQFF. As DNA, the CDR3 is TGTGCCAGCAGCCGAAGGTGGGGAGCGGGGAATGAGCAGTTCTTC.

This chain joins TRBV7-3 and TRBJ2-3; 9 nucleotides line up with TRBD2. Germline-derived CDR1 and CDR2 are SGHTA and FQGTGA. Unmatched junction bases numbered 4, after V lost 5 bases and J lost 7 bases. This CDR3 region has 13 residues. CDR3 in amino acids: CASSAGGPNTQYF. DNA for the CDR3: TGTGCCAGCAGCGCGGGGGGGCCTAATACGCAGTATTTT.

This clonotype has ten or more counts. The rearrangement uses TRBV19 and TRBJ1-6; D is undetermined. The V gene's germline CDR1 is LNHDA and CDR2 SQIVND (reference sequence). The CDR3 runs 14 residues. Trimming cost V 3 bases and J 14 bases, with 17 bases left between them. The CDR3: CASSISAPVSALHF. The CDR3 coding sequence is TGTGCCAGTAGTATCTCGGCACCGGTTTCGGCCCTCCACTTT.

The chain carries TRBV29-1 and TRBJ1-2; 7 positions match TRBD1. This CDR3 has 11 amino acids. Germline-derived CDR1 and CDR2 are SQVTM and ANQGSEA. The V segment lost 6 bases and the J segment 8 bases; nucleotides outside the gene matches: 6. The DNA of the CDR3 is TGCAGCGTGCCAGGGGACAGCGGCTACACCTTC. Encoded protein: CSVPGDSGYTF.

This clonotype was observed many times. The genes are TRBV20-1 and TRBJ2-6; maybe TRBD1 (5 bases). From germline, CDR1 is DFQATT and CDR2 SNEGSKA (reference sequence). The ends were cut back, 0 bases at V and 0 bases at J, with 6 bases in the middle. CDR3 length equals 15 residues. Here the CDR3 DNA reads TGCAGTGCTAGAGACAGGGACTCTGGGGCCAACGTCCTGACTTTC. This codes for CSARDRDSGANVLTF.

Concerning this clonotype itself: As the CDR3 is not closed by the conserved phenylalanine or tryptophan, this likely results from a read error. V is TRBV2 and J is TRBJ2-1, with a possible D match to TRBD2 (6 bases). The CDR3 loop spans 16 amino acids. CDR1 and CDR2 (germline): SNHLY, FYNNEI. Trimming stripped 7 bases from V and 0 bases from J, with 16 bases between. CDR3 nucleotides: TGTGCCAGCACCCAGAGCATGGGGGGCTCCTACAATGAGCAGTTCTCC. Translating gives CASTQSMGGSYNEQFS.

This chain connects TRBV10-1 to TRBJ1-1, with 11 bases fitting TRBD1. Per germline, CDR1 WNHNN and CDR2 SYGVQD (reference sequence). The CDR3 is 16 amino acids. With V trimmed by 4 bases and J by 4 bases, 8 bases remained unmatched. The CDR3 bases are TGCGCCAGCAGTGGGACAGGGGGCGACGGAAGCACTGAAGCTTTCTTT. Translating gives CASSGTGGDGSTEAFF.

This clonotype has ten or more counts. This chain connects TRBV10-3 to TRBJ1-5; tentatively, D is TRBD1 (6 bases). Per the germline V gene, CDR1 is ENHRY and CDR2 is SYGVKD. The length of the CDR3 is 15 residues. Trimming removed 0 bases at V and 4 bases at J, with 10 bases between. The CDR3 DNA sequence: TGTGCCATCAGTGAGTCAGCAGGGGTAAATCAGCCCCAGCATTTT. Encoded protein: CAISESAGVNQPQHF.

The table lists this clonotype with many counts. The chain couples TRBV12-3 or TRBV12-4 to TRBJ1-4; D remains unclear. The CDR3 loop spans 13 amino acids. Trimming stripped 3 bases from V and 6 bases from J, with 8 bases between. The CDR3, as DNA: TGTGCCAGCAGTTTGTCGTTGTATGAAAAACTGTTTTTT. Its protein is CASSLSLYEKLFF.

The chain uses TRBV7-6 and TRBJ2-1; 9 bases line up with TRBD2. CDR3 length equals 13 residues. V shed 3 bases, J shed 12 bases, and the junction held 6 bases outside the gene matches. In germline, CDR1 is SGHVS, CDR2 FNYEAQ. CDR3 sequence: CASSFFGAGGQFF. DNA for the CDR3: TGTGCCAGCAGCTTTTTTGGAGCGGGAGGGCAGTTCTTC.

The CDR3 sequence: CASSRDGGGYGYTF. The CDR3 region has the DNA TGTGCCAGCAGCCGGGACGGGGGTGGCTATGGCTACACCTTC. The rearrangement joins TRBV7-9 to TRBJ1-2; D may be TRBD1 (5 bases). This CDR3 spans 14 amino acids. The V gene lost 5 bases and the J gene lost 4 bases, with 14 bases spanning the gap. The V gene's germline CDR1 is SEHNR and CDR2 FQNEAQ (reference sequence).

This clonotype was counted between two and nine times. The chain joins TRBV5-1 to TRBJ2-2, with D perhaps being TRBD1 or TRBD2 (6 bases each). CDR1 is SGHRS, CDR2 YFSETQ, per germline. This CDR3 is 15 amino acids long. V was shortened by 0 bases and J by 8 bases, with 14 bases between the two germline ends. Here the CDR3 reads CASSLEGGFRGELFF. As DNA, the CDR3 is TGCGCCAGCAGCTTGGAGGGGGGATTCAGAGGGGAGCTGTTTTTT.

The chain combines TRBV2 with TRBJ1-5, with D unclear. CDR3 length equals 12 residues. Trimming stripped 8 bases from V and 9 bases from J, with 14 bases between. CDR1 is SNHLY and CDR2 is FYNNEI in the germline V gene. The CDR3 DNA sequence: TGTGCCAGCGCACTAGCGGGTTGGCCCCAGCATTTT. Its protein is CASALAGWPQHF. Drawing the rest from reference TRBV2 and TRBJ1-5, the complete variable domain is EPEVTQTPSHQVTQMGQEVILRCVPISNHLYFYWYRQILGQKVEFLVSFYNNEISEKSEIFDDQFSVERPDGSNFTLKIRSTKLEDSAMYFCASALAGWPQHFGDGTRLSIL.

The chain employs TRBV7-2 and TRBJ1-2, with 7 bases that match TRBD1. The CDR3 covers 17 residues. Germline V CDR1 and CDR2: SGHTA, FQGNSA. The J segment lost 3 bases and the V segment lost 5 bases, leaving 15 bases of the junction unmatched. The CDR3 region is CASSQDGFRDSDYGYTF. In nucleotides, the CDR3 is TGTGCCAGCAGCCAAGATGGGTTCCGGGACAGCGACTATGGCTACACCTTC.

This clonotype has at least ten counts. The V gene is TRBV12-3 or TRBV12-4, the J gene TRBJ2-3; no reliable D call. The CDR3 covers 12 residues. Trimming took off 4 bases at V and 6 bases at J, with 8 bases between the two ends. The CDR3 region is CASSSRRDTQYF. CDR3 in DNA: TGTGCCAGCAGTTCCAGACGGGATACGCAGTATTTT.

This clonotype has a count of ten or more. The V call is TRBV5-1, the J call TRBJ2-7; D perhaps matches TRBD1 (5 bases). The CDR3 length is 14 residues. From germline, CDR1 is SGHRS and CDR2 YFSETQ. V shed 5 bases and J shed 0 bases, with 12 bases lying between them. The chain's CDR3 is CASSSDSYSYEQYF. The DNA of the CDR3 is TGCGCCAGCAGTTCTGACAGCTACTCCTACGAGCAGTACTTC.

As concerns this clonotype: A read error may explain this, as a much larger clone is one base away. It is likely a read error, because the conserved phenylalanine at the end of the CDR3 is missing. The CDR3 spells CASSFNPGGYTEAFL. CDR3 sequence (DNA): TGTGCCAGCAGCTTCAACCCAGGGGGATACACTGAAGCTTTCTTG. This rearrangement joins TRBV5-6 to TRBJ1-1; 7 bases align to TRBD1. V was pared by 2 bases and J by 3 bases, with 7 bases of the junction left unmatched. The CDR3 is 15 residues long. Germline lookup yields CDR1 SGHDT and CDR2 YYEEEE.